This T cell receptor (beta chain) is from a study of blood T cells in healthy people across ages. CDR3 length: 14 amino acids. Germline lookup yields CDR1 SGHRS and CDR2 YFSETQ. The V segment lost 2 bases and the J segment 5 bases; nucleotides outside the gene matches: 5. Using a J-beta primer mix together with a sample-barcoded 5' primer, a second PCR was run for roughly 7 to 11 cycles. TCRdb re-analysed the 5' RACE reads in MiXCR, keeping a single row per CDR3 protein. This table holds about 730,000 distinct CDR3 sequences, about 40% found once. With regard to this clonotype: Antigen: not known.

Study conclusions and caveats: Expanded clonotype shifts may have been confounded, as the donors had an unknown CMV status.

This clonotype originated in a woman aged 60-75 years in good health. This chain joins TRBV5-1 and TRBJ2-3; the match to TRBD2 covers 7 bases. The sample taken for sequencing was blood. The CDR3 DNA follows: TGCGCCAGCAGCTTTGGGGACTACATAGATACGCAGTATTTT. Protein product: CASSFGDYIDTQYF.